This TCR beta chain was observed in a study of blood T cell repertoires in COVID-19 (dated by TCRdb to about 2020). At the level of the whole study: Samples covering the acute and convalescent phases of COVID-19 were provided by collaborators in the United States, Italy and Spain. A freely available public database, intended as a resource for researchers studying the immune response to SARS-CoV-2, is where the repertoires were released. Nearly every sample came with metadata listing a de-identified subject ID, COVID-19 status, age in years and sex. Where available, HLA class I and class II types were obtained from metadata supplied by the sample provider rather than from assay-based typing. The material from the prospective study consisted of cDNA or gDNA derived from T cells, B-cell-depleted T cells, or PBMCs. The samples were drawn from two sources: the first 160 participants of the ongoing ImmuneRACE study, and 1,200 or so subjects contributed by 6 global collaborators. The dataset comprised deeply sampled blood TCRbeta repertoires from subjects exposed to, actively infected with, or recovered from COVID-19. The paper's findings and limits, for the study overall: Clinical and demographic metadata were provided uncurated, with the amount varying by source and participant.

For this clone: The antigen it recognizes is unknown. One base away there is no much larger clone; base qualities are not given.

TCRbeta CDR3 regions were amplified from genomic DNA using the immunoSEQ Assay, a bias-controlled multiplex PCR. For the original study's pipeline: Nucleated cell counts per sample were estimated from amplification of reference gene primers within the assay. To quantify the absolute abundance of each unique TCRbeta CDR3 rearrangement, sequence reads were collapsed and filtered. For each sample, productive Simpson clonality was calculated by taking the square root of Simpson's diversity index across productive rearrangements. Held by TCRdb, this immuneACCESS table contains in-frame sequences only and omits some clones. Under half of the omission traces to an unresolved V gene where checked; the cause of the rest is unknown. D and trimming come from the DNA, and the V and J calls and clone size come from that table. The sample table records around 100,000 clones; less than 90% of these occur just once. Together, the top ten hold around 1.6% of the sample.

Whole blood was collected in K2EDTA tubes by collaborating institutions according to the institutions' own protocols. For TCRbeta analysis, collaborators shipped samples in one of three forms: frozen whole blood, isolated PBMCs, or DNA extracted from either of those sample types. CDR1 is given as MDHEN and CDR2 as SYDVKM, both from the germline V gene. Trimming takes 6 bases from V and 0 bases from J, and the germline ends sit 15 bases apart. Its CDR3 holds 17 amino acids, cysteine through phenylalanine. Solely the CDR3 DNA is kept, with 51 bases framed from the first base. Rearrangement joined TRBV28 to TRBJ1-6; no D gene is confidently identified. This TCR came from a man older than 75 with acute or convalescent COVID-19. The source material was peripheral blood. The DNA sequence is given as TGTGCCAGCAGACCCGACAAGGCGAGCTCCTATAATTCACCCCTCCACTTT. It translates as CASRPDKASSYNSPLHF.